The T cell receptor (beta chain) described here comes from a study of PD-1 blockade in classical Hodgkin lymphoma. The time point denotes: cycle 4 day 1 (C4D1), after less than 7 weeks of nivolumab. There was relapse after autologous stem cell transplantation in every patient, and there was variation in brentuximab vedotin exposure. This clone came up once. Trimming shortened V by 5 bases and J by 3 bases, and 10 bases separated the two germline ends. This CDR3 is built from 13 residues. Germline lookup yields CDR1 SGHVS and CDR2 FQNEAQ. Using immunoSEQ multiplex PCR, the repertoire was profiled, and TCRdb retains in-frame clones only, with some absent. This table has just under 65,000 clones, under 95% appearing once.

The TCR sequence derives from a human donor with classical Hodgkin lymphoma. The material was peripheral blood mononuclear cells (PBMCs), obtained before the fourth cycle of nivolumab. V and J are TRBV7-8 and TRBJ1-2; D is ambiguous. CDR3 loop: CASSARSDYGYTF. The CDR3 region has the DNA TGTGCCAGCAGCGCGAGATCAGACTATGGCTACACCTTC.